In this sample, the clone carrying this TCR beta chain turned up once. This record belongs to a study of T cell responses to AZD1222 COVID-19 vaccine. The ends were cut back, 4 bases at V and 5 bases at J, with 12 bases in the middle. The germline gives CDR1 LGHDT, CDR2 YNNKEL (reference sequence). CDR3 length: 13 residues. Assay: immunoSEQ multiplex PCR; the TCRdb copy retains only in-frame clones and omits some. The sample holds 250,000 to 300,000 clones; 90% to 95% are singletons and the top ten take 0.5% to 0.7%. This material consisted of peripheral blood, taken 28 days after the second AZD1222 dose. The chain joins TRBV3-1 (or the pseudogene TRBV3-2) to TRBJ2-7; D is uncertain. The clonotype comes from an adult who received the AZD1222 COVID-19 vaccine. The DNA of the CDR3 is TGTGCCAGCAGCCTGGGGATTTTAGACGAGCAGTACTTC. Encoded protein: CASSLGILDEQYF.